This is a list of T cell receptor beta chains from one sample in a study of blood T cell repertoires in COVID-19. The repertoire was sequenced with immunoSEQ multiplex PCR; TCRdb's copy has only in-frame clones and lacks some. This sample has around 370,000 clones, with 90% found just once. Sample: peripheral blood. These receptors were obtained from a man between 18 and 29 years old with active or convalescent COVID-19. The CDR3 runs from the conserved cysteine through the conserved F or W. A D gene is named only where the DNA matches it firmly. Size is omitted from some rows. Given values are once, few, many or a class for expanded clones.

d_gene: TRBD1
j_gene: TRBJ1-2
abundance: many
v_gene: TRBV5-1
CDR3nt: TGCGCCAGCAGCTTGGCCGGGACAGGCTATGGCTACACCTTC
CDR3aa: CASSLAGTGYGYTF

d_gene: -
j_gene: TRBJ1-3
abundance: -
v_gene: TRBV28
CDR3nt: TGTGCCAGCAGTACCGGCGGAACTGGAAACACCATATATTTT
CDR3aa: CASSTGGTGNTIYF

d_gene: -
j_gene: TRBJ2-5
abundance: -
v_gene: TRBV5-4
CDR3nt: TGTGCCAGCAGCCGAAACGGAGGGCCGGAGACCCAGTACTTC
CDR3aa: CASSRNGGPETQYF

d_gene: -
j_gene: TRBJ1-2
abundance: -
v_gene: TRBV20-1
CDR3nt: TGCAGTGCCATAGACAGGTATGGCTACACCTTC
CDR3aa: CSAIDRYGYTF

d_gene: -
j_gene: TRBJ2-7
abundance: -
v_gene: TRBV5-4
CDR3nt: TGTGCCAGCAGCCCCACCGAAACGGGTCCACTCGAGCAGTACTTC
CDR3aa: CASSPTETGPLEQYF

d_gene: TRBD2
j_gene: TRBJ2-1
abundance: -
v_gene: TRBV7-9
CDR3nt: TGTGCCAGCAGCCCAGGGCTAGCGGGAGTTCCCCATGAGCAGTTCTTC
CDR3aa: CASSPGLAGVPHEQFF

d_gene: -
j_gene: TRBJ2-2
abundance: -
v_gene: TRBV25-1
CDR3nt: TGTGCCAGCAGTGCCCCCGGGACAAACACCGGGGAGCTGTTTTTT
CDR3aa: CASSAPGTNTGELFF

d_gene: -
j_gene: TRBJ1-1
abundance: -
v_gene: TRBV11-2
CDR3nt: TGTGCCAGCAGCTTTACAGGGCCGACGAACACTGAAGCTTTCTTT
CDR3aa: CASSFTGPTNTEAFF

d_gene: -
j_gene: TRBJ2-3
abundance: -
v_gene: TRBV2
CDR3nt: TGTGCCAGCAGTGAGGAGGGTGCGGATACGCAGTATTTT
CDR3aa: CASSEEGADTQYF

d_gene: -
j_gene: TRBJ1-5
abundance: -
v_gene: TRBV3-1/TRBV3-2
CDR3nt: TGTGCCAGCAGCCCATACAGGGATCATCAGCCCCAGCATTTT
CDR3aa: CASSPYRDHQPQHF

d_gene: -
j_gene: TRBJ2-2
abundance: -
v_gene: TRBV27
CDR3nt: TGTGCCAGCAGTACCCGACAGGCGAACACCGGGGAGCTGTTTTTT
CDR3aa: CASSTRQANTGELFF